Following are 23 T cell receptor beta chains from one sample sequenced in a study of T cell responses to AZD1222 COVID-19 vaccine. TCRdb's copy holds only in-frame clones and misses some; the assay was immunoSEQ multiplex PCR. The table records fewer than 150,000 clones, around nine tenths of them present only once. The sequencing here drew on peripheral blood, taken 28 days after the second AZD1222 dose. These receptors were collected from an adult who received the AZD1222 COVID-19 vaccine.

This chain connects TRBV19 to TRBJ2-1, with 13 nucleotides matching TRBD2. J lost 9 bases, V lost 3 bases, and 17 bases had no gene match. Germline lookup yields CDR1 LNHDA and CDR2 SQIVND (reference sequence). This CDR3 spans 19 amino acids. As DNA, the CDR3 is TGTGCCAGTAGTATCGGACTAGCGGGAGTGCGACTGAAGGCTGGTGAGCAGTTCTTC. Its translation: CASSIGLAGVRLKAGEQFF.

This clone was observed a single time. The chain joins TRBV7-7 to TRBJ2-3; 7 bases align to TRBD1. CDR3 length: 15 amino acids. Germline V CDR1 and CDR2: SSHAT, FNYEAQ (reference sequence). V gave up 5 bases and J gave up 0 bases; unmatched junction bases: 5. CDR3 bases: TGTGCCAGCAGCCAAACAGGGGCGAGCACAGATACGCAGTATTTT. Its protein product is CASSQTGASTDTQYF.

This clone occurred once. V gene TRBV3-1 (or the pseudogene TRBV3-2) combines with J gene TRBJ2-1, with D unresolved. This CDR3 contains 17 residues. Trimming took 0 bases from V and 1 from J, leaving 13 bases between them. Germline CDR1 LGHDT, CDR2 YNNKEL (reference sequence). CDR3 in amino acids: CASSQDWAESSYNEQFF. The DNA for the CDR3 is TGTGCCAGCAGCCAAGATTGGGCGGAGAGTTCCTACAATGAGCAGTTCTTC.

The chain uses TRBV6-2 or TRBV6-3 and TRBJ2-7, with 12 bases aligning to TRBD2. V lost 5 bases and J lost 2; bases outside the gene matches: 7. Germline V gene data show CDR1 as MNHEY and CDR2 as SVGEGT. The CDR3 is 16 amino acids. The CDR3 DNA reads TGTGCCAGCAGTGGCGGACTAGCGGGGATTACCTACGAGCAGTACTTC. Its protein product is CASSGGLAGITYEQYF.

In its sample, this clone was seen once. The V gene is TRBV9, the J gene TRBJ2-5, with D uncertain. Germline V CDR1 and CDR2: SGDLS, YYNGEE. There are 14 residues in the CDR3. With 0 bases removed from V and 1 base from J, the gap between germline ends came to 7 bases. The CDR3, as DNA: TGTGCCAGCAGCGTAGATGTACCCCAAGAGACCCAGTACTTC. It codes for CASSVDVPQETQYF. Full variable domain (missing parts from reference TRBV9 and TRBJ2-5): DSGVTQTPKHLITATGQRVTLRCSPRSGDLSVYWYQQSLDQGLQFLIQYYNGEERAKGNILERFSAQQFPDLHSELNLSSLELGDSALYFCASSVDVPQETQYFGPGTRLLVL.

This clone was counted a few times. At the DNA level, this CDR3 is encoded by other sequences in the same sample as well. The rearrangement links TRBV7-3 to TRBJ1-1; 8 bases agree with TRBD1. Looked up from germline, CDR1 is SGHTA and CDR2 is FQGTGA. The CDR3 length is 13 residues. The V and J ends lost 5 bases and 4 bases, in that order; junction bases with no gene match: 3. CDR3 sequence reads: CASSPGQGTEAFF. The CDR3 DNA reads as TGTGCCAGCAGCCCTGGACAGGGCACTGAAGCTTTCTTT. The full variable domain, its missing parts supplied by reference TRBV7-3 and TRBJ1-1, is GAGVSQTPSNKVTEKGKYVELRCDPISGHTALYWYRQSLGQGPEFLIYFQGTGAADDSGLPNDRFFAVRPEGSVSTLKIQRTERGDSAVYLCASSPGQGTEAFFGQGTRLTVV.

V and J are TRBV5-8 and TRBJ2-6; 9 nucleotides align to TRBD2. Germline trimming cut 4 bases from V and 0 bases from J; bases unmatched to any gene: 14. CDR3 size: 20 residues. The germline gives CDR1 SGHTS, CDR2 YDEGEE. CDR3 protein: CASSPWGPSGVISGANVLTF. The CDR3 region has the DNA TGTGCCAGCAGCCCTTGGGGCCCTAGCGGGGTGATCTCTGGGGCCAACGTCCTGACTTTC.

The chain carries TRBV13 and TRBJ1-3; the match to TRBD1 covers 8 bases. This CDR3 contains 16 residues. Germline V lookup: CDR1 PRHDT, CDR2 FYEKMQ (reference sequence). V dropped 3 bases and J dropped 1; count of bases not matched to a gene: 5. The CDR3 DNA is TGTGCCAGCAGCTTGGCCGACAGGGGATCTGGAAACACCATATATTTT. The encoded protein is CASSLADRGSGNTIYF.

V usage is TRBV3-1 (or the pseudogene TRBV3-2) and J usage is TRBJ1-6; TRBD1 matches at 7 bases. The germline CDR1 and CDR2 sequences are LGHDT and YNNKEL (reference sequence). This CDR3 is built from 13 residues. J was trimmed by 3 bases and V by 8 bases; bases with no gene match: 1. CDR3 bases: TGTGCCAGCGGGACAGTCTATAATTCACCCCTCCACTTT. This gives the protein CASGTVYNSPLHF.

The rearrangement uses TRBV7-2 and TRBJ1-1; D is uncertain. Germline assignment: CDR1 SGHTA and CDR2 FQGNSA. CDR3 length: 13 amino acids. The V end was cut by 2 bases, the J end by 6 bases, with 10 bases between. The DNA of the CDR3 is TGTGCCAGCAGCTTAAGCCCAGACCCTGAAGCTTTCTTT. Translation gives CASSLSPDPEAFF. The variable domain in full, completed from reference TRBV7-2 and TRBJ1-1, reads GAGVSQSPSNKVTEKGKDVELRCDPISGHTALYWYRQSLGQGLEFLIYFQGNSAPDKSGLPSDRFSAERTGGSVSTLTIQRTQQEDSAVYLCASSLSPDPEAFFGQGTRLTVV.

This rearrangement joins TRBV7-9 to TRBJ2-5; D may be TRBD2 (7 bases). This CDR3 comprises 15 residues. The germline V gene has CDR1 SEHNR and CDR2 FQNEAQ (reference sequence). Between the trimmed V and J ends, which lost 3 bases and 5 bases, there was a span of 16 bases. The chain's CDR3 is CASSFEGGPTETQYF. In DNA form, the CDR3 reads TGTGCCAGCAGCTTTGAGGGGGGGCCGACTGAGACCCAGTACTTC.

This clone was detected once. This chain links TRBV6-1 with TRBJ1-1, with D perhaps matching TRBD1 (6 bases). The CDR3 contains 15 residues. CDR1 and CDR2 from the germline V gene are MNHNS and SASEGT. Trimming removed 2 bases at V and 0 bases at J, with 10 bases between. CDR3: CASSEFDRLNTEAFF. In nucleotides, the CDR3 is TGTGCCAGCAGTGAATTCGACAGGCTGAACACTGAAGCTTTCTTT.

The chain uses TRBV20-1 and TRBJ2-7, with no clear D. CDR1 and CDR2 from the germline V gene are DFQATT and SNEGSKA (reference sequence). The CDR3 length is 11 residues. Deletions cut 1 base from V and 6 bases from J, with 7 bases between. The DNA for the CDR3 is TGCAGTGCTAGAGGTGTGGCCGAGCAGTACTTC. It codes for CSARGVAEQYF.

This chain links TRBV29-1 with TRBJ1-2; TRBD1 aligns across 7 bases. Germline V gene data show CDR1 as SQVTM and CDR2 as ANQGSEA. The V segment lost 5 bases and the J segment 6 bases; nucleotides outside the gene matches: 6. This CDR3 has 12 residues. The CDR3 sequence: CSVRTGADGYTF. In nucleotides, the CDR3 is TGCAGCGTTCGGACAGGTGCGGATGGCTACACCTTC.

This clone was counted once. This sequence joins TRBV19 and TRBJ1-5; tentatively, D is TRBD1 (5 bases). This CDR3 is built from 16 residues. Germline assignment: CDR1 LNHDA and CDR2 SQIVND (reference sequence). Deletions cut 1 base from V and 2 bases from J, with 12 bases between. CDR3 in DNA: TGTGCCAGTAGTATAGCGGGGAGGGGTCGCAATCAGCCCCAGCATTTT. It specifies CASSIAGRGRNQPQHF.

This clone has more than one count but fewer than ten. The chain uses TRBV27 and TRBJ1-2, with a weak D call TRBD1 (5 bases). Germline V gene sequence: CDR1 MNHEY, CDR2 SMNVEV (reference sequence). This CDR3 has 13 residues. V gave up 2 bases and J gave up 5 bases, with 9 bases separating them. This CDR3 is CASSLRRGYGYTF. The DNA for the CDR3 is TGTGCCAGCAGTTTACGTCGGGGGTATGGCTACACCTTC.

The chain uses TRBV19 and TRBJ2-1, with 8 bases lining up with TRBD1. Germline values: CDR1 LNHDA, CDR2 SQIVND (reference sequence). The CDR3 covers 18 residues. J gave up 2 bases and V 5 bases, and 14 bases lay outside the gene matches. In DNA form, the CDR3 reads TGTGCCAGTAGTCCCCACCCCCCAGGGGGCGGCACCTACAATGAGCAGTTCTTC. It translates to CASSPHPPGGGTYNEQFF.

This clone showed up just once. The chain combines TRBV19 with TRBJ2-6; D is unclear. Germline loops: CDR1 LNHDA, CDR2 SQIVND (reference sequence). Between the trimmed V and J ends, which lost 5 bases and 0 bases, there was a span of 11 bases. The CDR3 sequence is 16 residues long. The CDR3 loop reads CASSAPILSGANVLTF. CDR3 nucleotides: TGTGCCAGTAGTGCCCCGATCCTCTCTGGGGCCAACGTCCTGACTTTC.

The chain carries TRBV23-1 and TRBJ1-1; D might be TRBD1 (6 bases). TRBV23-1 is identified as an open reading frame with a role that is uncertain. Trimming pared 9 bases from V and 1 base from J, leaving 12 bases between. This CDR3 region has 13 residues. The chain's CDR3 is CASPGTKNTEAFF. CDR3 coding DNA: TGCGCCAGTCCCGGGACAAAGAACACTGAAGCTTTCTTT.

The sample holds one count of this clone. The CDR3 sequence is CASSAGQVYGYTF. The DNA for the CDR3 is TGTGCCAGCAGTGCGGGACAGGTCTATGGCTACACCTTC. The chain couples TRBV12-3 or TRBV12-4 to TRBJ1-2; 8 positions agree with TRBD1. Trimming at V came to 5 bases and at J to 4 bases, leaving 3 bases not matched to a gene. This CDR3 is built from 13 residues.

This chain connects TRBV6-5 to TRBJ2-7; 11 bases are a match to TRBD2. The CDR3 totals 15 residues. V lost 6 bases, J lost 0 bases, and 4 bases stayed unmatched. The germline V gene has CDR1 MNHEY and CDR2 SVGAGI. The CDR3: CASRPSGGSSYEQYF. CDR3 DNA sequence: TGTGCCAGCAGACCTAGCGGGGGGTCCTCCTACGAGCAGTACTTC.

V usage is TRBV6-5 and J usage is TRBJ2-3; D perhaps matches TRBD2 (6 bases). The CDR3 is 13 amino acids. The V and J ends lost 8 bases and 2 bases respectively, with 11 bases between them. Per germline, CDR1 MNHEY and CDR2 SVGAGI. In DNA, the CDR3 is TGTGCCAGCTACGGGACTCACACAGATACGCAGTATTTT. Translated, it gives CASYGTHTDTQYF.

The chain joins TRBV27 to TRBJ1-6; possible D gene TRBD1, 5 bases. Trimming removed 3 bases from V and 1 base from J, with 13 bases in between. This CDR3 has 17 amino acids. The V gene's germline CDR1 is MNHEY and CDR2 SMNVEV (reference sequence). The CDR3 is CASSFVSGGSYNSPLHF. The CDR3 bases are TGTGCCAGCAGTTTTGTCTCCGGGGGATCCTATAATTCACCCCTCCACTTT.